These T cell receptor beta chains were read from a single sample in a study of cytomegalovirus exposure and HLA in healthy donors. Some clones are missing from TCRdb's copy, which holds only in-frame ones; the method was immunoSEQ multiplex PCR. The data contain 100,000 to 150,000 clones, around 78% of them singletons. The material sequenced was PBMCs. Every receptor here comes from a woman in her 50s in good health and CMV-seronegative. CDR3s include the opening cysteine and the closing phenylalanine or tryptophan. D genes are given only for firm matches. Some rows mark clone size as missing; the rest say once, few, many or name a class of expanded clone.

J: TRBJ1-2
D: .
size: .
V: TRBV30
DNA: TGTGCCTGGAATCTTGGCAGGGTTACCTATGGCTACACCTTC
CDR3: CAWNLGRVTYGYTF

J: TRBJ1-5
D: .
size: .
V: TRBV4-1
DNA: TGCGCCAGCAGCCAACACAGGAATAGCAATCAGCCCCAGAATTTT
CDR3: CASSQHRNSNQPQNF

J: TRBJ2-2
D: TRBD2
size: .
V: TRBV7-3
DNA: TGTGCCAGCAGCTTAAACCCTAGCGGGGCGAACACCGGGGAGCTGTTTTTT
CDR3: CASSLNPSGANTGELFF

J: TRBJ1-4
D: TRBD1
size: few
V: TRBV5-1
DNA: TGCGCCAGCAGCTTGTTGTGGGACAGGACTGAAAAACTGTTTTTT
CDR3: CASSLLWDRTEKLFF

J: TRBJ2-1
D: .
size: .
V: TRBV30
DNA: TGTGCCTGGAGGAAGGGGCCCAGGAGCTCCTACAATGAGCAGTTCTTC
CDR3: CAWRKGPRSSYNEQFF

J: TRBJ2-2
D: TRBD2
size: .
V: TRBV9
DNA: TGTGCCAGCAGCGTTAGTGTCAGCGGGAGTGGTTCCGGGGAGCTGTTTTTT
CDR3: CASSVSVSGSGSGELFF

J: TRBJ1-1
D: TRBD1
size: .
V: TRBV6-5
DNA: TGTGCCAGCACCCAGGGACAGGGATGGAGCACTGAAGCTTTCTTT
CDR3: CASTQGQGWSTEAFF

J: TRBJ1-3
D: TRBD1
size: .
V: TRBV30
DNA: TGTGCCTGGAGTCGAACAGGGGTCTCTGGAAACACCATATATTTT
CDR3: CAWSRTGVSGNTIYF

J: TRBJ2-5
D: TRBD2
size: .
V: TRBV2
DNA: TGTGCCAGCAGTGAAGCGGGACTACTCCAAGAGACCCAGTACTTC
CDR3: CASSEAGLLQETQYF

J: TRBJ2-5
D: .
size: .
V: TRBV5-1
DNA: TGCGCCAGCAGCCCGACAGGGAGGGAGACCCAGTACTTC
CDR3: CASSPTGRETQYF

J: TRBJ2-2
D: TRBD1
size: .
V: TRBV5-1
DNA: TGCGCCAGCAGCTCAACCGGGACAGCGAACACCGGGGAGCTGTTTTTT
CDR3: CASSSTGTANTGELFF